The rows below give T cell receptor beta chains drawn from one sample of a study of blood T cell repertoires in COVID-19. The method was immunoSEQ multiplex PCR; TCRdb's version includes in-frame clones alone and lacks a portion of them. Of fewer than 250,000 clones listed, roughly nine tenths are singletons. The sequencing input was peripheral blood. These receptors came from a woman in her forties or fifties with acute or convalescent COVID-19. The CDR3 runs from the conserved cysteine through the conserved F or W. Fields, in order: V gene, J gene, clone size, D gene, CDR3 protein. The D gene is left open where the match is weak. A clone size is listed for some rows: how often the clone was seen (once, few, many), or a class if it is expanded.

TRBV7-2	TRBJ1-5	NA	TRBD1	CASSLSGQYNQPQHF
TRBV9	TRBJ2-5	NA	TRBD2	CASSVSPGGGGQETQYF
TRBV5-4	TRBJ2-7	NA	TRBD2	CATGRAISYEQYF
TRBV6-2/TRBV6-3	TRBJ2-7	NA	NA	CASSDRAYEQYF
TRBV5-1	TRBJ1-6	NA	TRBD1	CASSLFGQGANNSPLHF
TRBV6-1	TRBJ2-1	NA	NA	CASSEMGEYNEQFF
TRBV9	TRBJ2-7	NA	NA	CASSVATGTTYEQYF
TRBV6-5	TRBJ1-1	NA	TRBD1	CASSYPRTGMGTEAFF
TRBV19	TRBJ2-3	NA	NA	CASSMEGTSTDTQYF
TRBV2	TRBJ2-3	NA	TRBD2	CASNRLAGGADTQYF
TRBV7-2	TRBJ1-4	NA	TRBD1	CASSPRQGGEKLFF
TRBV9	TRBJ1-2	NA	TRBD1	CASSAPLGQGNYGYTF
TRBV11-3	TRBJ2-7	few	NA	CASSLDTGTYEQYF
TRBV18	TRBJ1-1	NA	NA	CASSPEPALGEAFF
TRBV6-5	TRBJ2-7	NA	TRBD2	CASSLGGTIAYEQYF
TRBV6-5	TRBJ2-1	NA	NA	CASSVASSYNEQFF
TRBV11-3	TRBJ2-1	NA	TRBD1	CASSSDRGNEQFF
TRBV7-2	TRBJ2-2	NA	NA	CASSRGGLNTGELFF
TRBV20-1	TRBJ1-1	NA	NA	CSASWGGKTEAFF
TRBV19	TRBJ1-3	NA	NA	CATKGPVLSGNTIYF
TRBV7-2	TRBJ2-1	NA	TRBD1	CASSLEQGGHNEQFF
TRBV7-3	TRBJ2-1	once	TRBD1	CASSLGQGGVNEQFF
TRBV5-1	TRBJ2-1	NA	TRBD2	CASSWGLAGNNEQFF
TRBV29-1	TRBJ1-1	NA	NA	CSVAWGGTDTEAFF
TRBV10-1	TRBJ2-3	NA	NA	CASSPGEGEGTDTQYF
TRBV7-8	TRBJ2-3	NA	NA	CASSLFSDTQYF
TRBV7-9	TRBJ1-1	NA	NA	CASSLEQDGNTEAFF
TRBV2	TRBJ1-1	few	NA	CASKGQFNTEAFF
TRBV6-1	TRBJ2-3	few	TRBD1	CASSEGTGDTQYF
TRBV27	TRBJ2-1	once	TRBD1	CASSLRWTGVPNEQFF
TRBV7-2	TRBJ2-3	NA	NA	CASSLAMAGGDTQYF
TRBV18	TRBJ1-4	once	TRBD1	CASSPGAGGLNEKLFF
TRBV29-1	TRBJ1-3	NA	NA	CSVVIGASGNTIYF
TRBV28	TRBJ2-6	NA	TRBD1	CASSPPGQGTGANVLTF
TRBV7-2	TRBJ1-4	NA	TRBD1	CASSQRQGAREKLFF
TRBV24-1	TRBJ1-1	NA	NA	CATSERGTEAFF
TRBV19	TRBJ2-7	NA	TRBD2	CASSSGGTSFYEQYF
TRBV4-1	TRBJ1-4	NA	TRBD1	CASSKPGQLNEKLFF
TRBV30	TRBJ1-2	NA	NA	CAWSVGAGVSNYGYTF
TRBV11-3	TRBJ1-6	few	TRBD1	CASSPATGNNSPLHF
TRBV5-1	TRBJ2-2	NA	NA	CASSLTPPRELFF
TRBV6-1	TRBJ2-7	NA	NA	CASSEAPGTLDYEQYF